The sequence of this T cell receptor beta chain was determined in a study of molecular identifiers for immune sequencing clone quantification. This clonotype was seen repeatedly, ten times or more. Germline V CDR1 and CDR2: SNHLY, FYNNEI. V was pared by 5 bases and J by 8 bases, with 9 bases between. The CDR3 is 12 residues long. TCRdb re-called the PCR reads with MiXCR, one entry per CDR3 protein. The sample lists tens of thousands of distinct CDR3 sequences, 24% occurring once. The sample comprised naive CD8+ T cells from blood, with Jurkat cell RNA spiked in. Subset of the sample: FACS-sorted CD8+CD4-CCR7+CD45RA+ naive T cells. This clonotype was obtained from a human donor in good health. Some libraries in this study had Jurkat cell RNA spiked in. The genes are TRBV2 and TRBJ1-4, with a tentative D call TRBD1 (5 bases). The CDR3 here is CASSWDWEKLFF. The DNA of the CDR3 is TGTGCCAGCAGTTGGGACTGGGAAAAACTGTTTTTT.